This is a list of T cell receptor beta chains from one sample in a study of blood T cell repertoires in COVID-19. Measured with immunoSEQ multiplex PCR; TCRdb has only the in-frame clones, and not every one. The sample shows about 150,000 clones, 70% to 90% of them seen only once. Material for sequencing was peripheral blood. These receptors were obtained from a man aged 50 to 59 who had recovered from COVID-19. Both conserved end residues are part of each CDR3. The order of the fields is V gene, CDR3 protein.

v_call: TRBV5-5
cdr3_aa: CASSLRQGARTGELFF

v_call: TRBV9
cdr3_aa: CASSVAAGGYEQYF

v_call: TRBV2
cdr3_aa: CASLAGGLPDTQYF

v_call: TRBV5-8
cdr3_aa: CASLLPGTSGGGTDTQYF

v_call: TRBV7-2
cdr3_aa: CASNLAGGSYNEQFF

v_call: TRBV6-4
cdr3_aa: CASRVSGGSTGELFF

v_call: TRBV7-3
cdr3_aa: CASSSPRTGANVLTF

v_call: TRBV28
cdr3_aa: CASSSPEGDEQFF

v_call: TRBV30
cdr3_aa: CAWSVARHYEQYF

v_call: TRBV4-3
cdr3_aa: CASSSGRAGVYEQYF

v_call: TRBV5-1
cdr3_aa: CASSLAGTSSGNTIYF

v_call: TRBV19
cdr3_aa: CASSIDLGRNSPLHF

v_call: TRBV19
cdr3_aa: CASSNLWTGASGQAKNIQYF

v_call: TRBV5-4
cdr3_aa: CASSPPGTGATDTQYF